Below are 24 T cell receptor beta chains sequenced from a single sample in a study of blood T cell repertoires in COVID-19. Data came from immunoSEQ multiplex PCR; TCRdb stores just in-frame clones and leaves some out. Of 200,000 to 300,000 clones detected, about 91% appear once; the ten largest clones hold over 2%. The sample was PBMCs or T cells enriched from blood (not recorded which). The receptors derive from a woman in her 40s with acute COVID-19.

This clone was observed a single time. The rearrangement uses TRBV9 and TRBJ2-1; D is possibly TRBD1 (6 bases). CDR1 SGDLS and CDR2 YYNGEE come from the germline V gene. V lost 3 bases and J 8 bases, leaving 18 bases between the germline ends. The CDR3 has 15 residues. The CDR3 spells CASSGRVRGNDEQFF. The CDR3 DNA reads TGTGCCAGCAGCGGGCGGGTAAGGGGGAACGATGAGCAGTTCTTC.

The rearrangement uses TRBV19 and TRBJ2-2, with TRBD2 matching over 7 bases. Trimming cost V 0 bases and J 4 bases; bases outside gene matches: 5. From germline, CDR1 is LNHDA and CDR2 SQIVND (reference sequence). CDR3 length equals 16 residues. The CDR3 DNA follows: TGTGCCAGTAGTATAGAGGCGGGAGTGAGCACCGGGGAGCTGTTTTTT. It encodes CASSIEAGVSTGELFF. The complete variable domain, with remaining parts taken from reference TRBV19 and TRBJ2-2, reads DGGITQSPKYLFRKEGQNVTLSCEQNLNHDAMYWYRQDPGQGLRLIYYSQIVNDFQKGDIAEGYSVSREKKESFPLTVTSAQKNPTAFYLCASSIEAGVSTGELFFGEGSRLTVL.

The CDR3: CASSPETTGGRGNEQFF. The CDR3 DNA reads TGTGCCAGCTCACCGGAGACTACAGGGGGCAGGGGCAATGAGCAGTTCTTC. The chain employs TRBV18 and TRBJ2-1; 9 nucleotides match TRBD1. Per germline, CDR1 KGHSH and CDR2 LQKENI. After removal of 3 bases from V and 6 bases from J, the junction contained 12 bases not matched to a gene. The length of the CDR3 is 17 residues.

The chain links TRBV5-8 to TRBJ1-5; D possibly corresponds to TRBD1 (5 bases). V was clipped by 0 bases and J by 5 bases, with 12 bases between them. Germline values: CDR1 SGHTS, CDR2 YDEGEE. The CDR3 is made up of 15 amino acids. The CDR3 DNA sequence: TGTGCCAGCAGCTTGGGCACAGGCGTCTATCAGCCCCAGCATTTT. Translation: CASSLGTGVYQPQHF. Full variable domain (rest looked up from reference TRBV5-8 and TRBJ1-5): EAGVTQSPTHLIKTRGQQATLRCSPISGHTSVYWYQQALGLGLQFLLWYDEGEERNRGNFPPRFSGRQFPNYSSELNVNALELEDSALYLCASSLGTGVYQPQHFGDGTRLSIL.

In its sample, this clone was seen once. J is TRBJ1-4 and V is TRBV7-2; TRBD1 might be the D (6 bases). Looked up from germline, CDR1 is SGHTA and CDR2 is FQGNSA. V dropped 1 base and J dropped 8 bases, with 11 bases sitting between them. The CDR3 spans 14 residues. CDR3: CASSLVGTPEKLFF. The CDR3 nucleotides are TGTGCCAGCAGCTTAGTCGGGACACCGGAAAAACTGTTTTTT.

V is TRBV6-1 and J is TRBJ1-5; D remains unclear. Looked up from germline, CDR1 is MNHNS and CDR2 is SASEGT. The ends were cut back, 2 bases at V and 4 bases at J, with 12 bases in the middle. There are 15 residues in the CDR3. This chain's CDR3 is CASSESMGGNQPQHF. The CDR3 DNA sequence: TGTGCCAGCAGTGAATCGATGGGAGGGAATCAGCCCCAGCATTTT.

This clone was observed at least ten times. The chain links TRBV6-5 to TRBJ2-1; the D gene is possibly TRBD2 (5 bases). This CDR3 comprises 15 residues. Germline CDR1 is MNHEY and CDR2 is SVGAGI. Between the trimmed V and J ends, which lost 4 bases and 7 bases, there was a span of 17 bases. CDR3 protein: CASSSGSLEVNEQFF. CDR3 sequence (DNA): TGTGCCAGCAGTTCCGGATCACTGGAGGTTAATGAGCAGTTCTTC.

Only one count was recorded for this clone. This chain connects TRBV27 to TRBJ2-3; the D gene is possibly TRBD2 (6 bases). The V end was cut by 3 bases, the J end by 5 bases, with 15 bases between. Germline-derived CDR1 and CDR2 are MNHEY and SMNVEV (reference sequence). This CDR3 has 15 residues. This CDR3 is CASSLFRAGIDTQYF. In nucleotides, the CDR3 is TGTGCCAGCAGTTTGTTTCGTGCGGGAATAGATACGCAGTATTTT.

The chain links TRBV7-9 to TRBJ1-6; 7 positions agree with TRBD1. The CDR3 is 14 residues long. V shed 4 bases and J 7 bases; nucleotides not matched to a gene: 4. Germline lookup yields CDR1 SEHNR and CDR2 FQNEAQ (reference sequence). CDR3 DNA: TGTGCCAGCAGCTCAATGGGACAGAATTCACCCCTCCACTTT. This translates into CASSSMGQNSPLHF.

The chain has TRBV5-5 and TRBJ1-2; TRBD1 might be the D (5 bases). Trimming left V 0 bases short and J 2 bases short, with 5 bases between. The CDR3 contains 13 residues. Germline lookup yields CDR1 SGHKS and CDR2 YYEKEE (reference sequence). The CDR3 loop reads CASSLGGNYGYTF. CDR3 bases: TGTGCCAGCAGCTTGGGGGGCAACTATGGCTACACCTTC.

This chain joins TRBV28 and TRBJ2-3; D unresolved. The CDR3 runs 12 residues. V was shortened by 5 bases and J by 4 bases, with 7 bases between the two germline ends. Germline V lookup: CDR1 MDHEN, CDR2 SYDVKM. This CDR3 is CASSPNSDTQYF. The CDR3 DNA reads TGTGCCAGCAGTCCTAACTCAGATACGCAGTATTTT.

This clone was recorded only once. The CDR3, as DNA: TGTGCCAGCTCACCACTATCACTAGCGGGAGTGTCCCAAGAGACCCAGTACTTC. Protein product: CASSPLSLAGVSQETQYF. The chain recombines TRBV18 with TRBJ2-5, with 11 bases lining up with TRBD2. The CDR3 contains 18 residues. The V gene end was trimmed by 1 base and the J gene end by 1 base; junction bases not matched to a gene: 8. Germline lookup yields CDR1 KGHSH and CDR2 LQKENI.

This chain connects TRBV9 to TRBJ1-1; 8 bases are shared with TRBD1. The ends lost 3 bases at V and 10 bases at J; junction bases unmatched: 8. Germline values: CDR1 SGDLS, CDR2 YYNGEE. CDR3 size: 13 residues. The CDR3 reads CASSAQGAQGAFF. DNA of the CDR3: TGTGCCAGCAGCGCCCAGGGGGCGCAGGGAGCTTTCTTT.

As DNA, the CDR3 is TGTGCCTGGAGCCGCAGTCAAGAGACCCAGTACTTC. Translation: CAWSRSQETQYF. The V call is TRBV30, the J call TRBJ2-5; D not certain. Germline V gene lookup returns CDR1 GTSNPN and CDR2 SVGIG (reference sequence). The ends were cut back, 3 bases at V and 2 bases at J, with 7 bases in the middle. CDR3 length: 12 residues.

The rearrangement links TRBV7-8 to TRBJ1-2; 9 bases match TRBD1. This CDR3 is built from 16 residues. V trimming: 1 base; J trimming: 4 bases; junction bases outside the gene matches: 7. Germline CDR1 SGHVS, CDR2 FQNEAQ. CDR3 sequence (DNA): TGTGCCAGCAGCTTAGAAGGGGACAGGGCTTTCTATGGCTACACCTTC. Amino acid sequence: CASSLEGDRAFYGYTF.

CDR3 bases: TGTGCCAGCAGCCGAACGACACAGGGGTACACTGAAGCTTTCTTT. Translation gives CASSRTTQGYTEAFF. The chain carries TRBV7-8 and TRBJ1-1, with 7 nucleotides matching TRBD1. Germline V CDR1 and CDR2: SGHVS, FQNEAQ. Trimming at V came to 5 bases and at J to 3 bases, leaving 9 bases not matched to a gene. This CDR3 is 15 amino acids long.

This chain connects TRBV11-2 to TRBJ1-6; the D gene is possibly TRBD1 (6 bases). With 5 bases removed from V and 4 bases from J, the gap between germline ends came to 9 bases. Germline V gene data show CDR1 as SGHAT and CDR2 as FQNNGV. The CDR3 extends over 14 amino acids. The DNA of the CDR3 is TGTGCCAGCAGCAGGGACACTTATAATTCACCCCTCCACTTT. Residues: CASSRDTYNSPLHF.

The genes are TRBV10-3 and TRBJ2-4; TRBD1 is a possible D gene (5 bases). V shed 7 bases and J shed 0 bases, with 10 bases lying between them. This CDR3 has 14 amino acids. Germline CDR1 and CDR2: ENHRY and SYGVKD. The CDR3: CAITQDTAKNIQYF. Written as DNA, the CDR3 is TGTGCCATCACCCAGGACACAGCCAAAAACATTCAGTACTTC.

The V gene is TRBV7-2, the J gene TRBJ1-2, with D possibly matching TRBD1 (5 bases). Germline CDR1 reads SGHTA; CDR2 reads FQGNSA. The CDR3 sequence is 13 residues long. The V end was cut by 1 base, the J end by 8 bases, with 11 bases between. The CDR3 loop is CASSLGAGSGYTF. The CDR3 region has the DNA TGTGCCAGCAGCTTAGGGGCAGGGTCAGGCTACACCTTC. The complete variable domain, with remaining parts taken from reference TRBV7-2 and TRBJ1-2, reads GAGVSQSPSNKVTEKGKDVELRCDPISGHTALYWYRQSLGQGLEFLIYFQGNSAPDKSGLPSDRFSAERTGGSVSTLTIQRTQQEDSAVYLCASSLGAGSGYTFGSGTRLTVV.

CDR3 nucleotide sequence: TGCGCCAGCAGCTTGGAGGGGGCCAACGAGCAGTACTTC. Translated: CASSLEGANEQYF. This chain connects TRBV5-1 to TRBJ2-7; 7 bases fit TRBD1. Germline CDR1 reads SGHRS; CDR2 reads YFSETQ. There are 13 residues in the CDR3. V was clipped by 0 bases and J by 5 bases; unmatched bases: 2.

About this clone: This sample also contains other DNA sequences that code for the same CDR3. The chain is built from TRBV19 and TRBJ2-3; 12 bases fit TRBD2. This CDR3 region has 16 residues. With 5 bases clipped from V and 3 bases from J, the junction kept 6 bases outside the gene matches. Germline CDR1 reads LNHDA; CDR2 reads SQIVND (reference sequence). The CDR3: CASSLLAGGPTDTQYF. The CDR3 nucleotides read TGTGCCAGTAGTCTGCTAGCGGGGGGGCCTACAGATACGCAGTATTTT.

V is TRBV5-8 and J is TRBJ2-2; TRBD2 might be the D (5 bases). V dropped 6 bases and J dropped 7 bases, with 19 bases sitting between them. Germline loops: CDR1 SGHTS, CDR2 YDEGEE. The CDR3 is 15 amino acids. CDR3 coding DNA: TGTGCCAGCAACACGAGGGCCTCCCTTGGCGGGGAGCTGTTTTTT. Translated: CASNTRASLGGELFF.

The chain is built from TRBV5-4 and TRBJ2-7; D gene ambiguous. The CDR3 totals 13 residues. V was trimmed by 0 bases and J by 1 base, leaving 5 bases between them. Germline lookup yields CDR1 SGHNT and CDR2 YYREEE (reference sequence). CDR3 sequence reads: CASSLDRSYEQYV. CDR3 in DNA: TGTGCCAGCAGCTTGGACAGATCCTACGAGCAGTACGTC.

The gene calls are TRBV28 and TRBJ2-2; no reliable D call. Germline V gene lookup returns CDR1 MDHEN and CDR2 SYDVKM. The CDR3 covers 13 residues. V lost 5 bases, J lost 5 bases, and 9 bases lay in between. CDR3 sequence reads: CASSPLSTGELFF. For the CDR3, the DNA is TGTGCCAGCAGTCCCCTTTCGACCGGGGAGCTGTTTTTT. The full variable domain, rest sourced from reference TRBV28 and TRBJ2-2, is DVKVTQSSRYLVKRTGEKVFLECVQDMDHENMFWYRQDPGLGLRLIYFSYDVKMKEKGDIPEGYSVSREKKERFSLILESASTNQTSMYLCASSPLSTGELFFGEGSRLTVL.